These 22 T cell receptor beta chains were sequenced from one sample in a study of beta chain features in type 1 diabetes. Expressed TCRB transcripts got sequenced, as all isolated RNA was reverse transcribed. The data were produced by immunoSEQ multiplex PCR, yet TCRdb's version contains in-frame clones alone and is incomplete. The sample includes 120,000 or so clones, around 16% seen only once; the top ten take around 2.5%. The study, taken as a whole, reports: Shorter TCRB CDR3s, moderately but significantly so, were found in Type 1 diabetes patients in all four CD4+ subsets.

For these TCRs, the target antigens are not known. The sample consisted of central memory CD4+ T cells from blood. Every receptor here comes from a man between 18 and 29 years old with type 1 diabetes.

This clone was seen a few times. The chain carries TRBV9 and TRBJ2-7; D is perhaps TRBD1 or TRBD2 (5 bases each). The CDR3 is 11 amino acids. Trimming shortened V by 7 bases and J by 3 bases, and 8 bases separated the two germline ends. Per the germline V gene, CDR1 is SGDLS and CDR2 is YYNGEE. The CDR3 is CASGGGYEQYF. The DNA for the CDR3 is TGTGCCAGCGGTGGGGGCTACGAGCAGTACTTC.

J is TRBJ2-5 and V is TRBV7-2; 8 bases map to TRBD1. The CDR3 consists of 13 residues. J gave up 4 bases and V 5 bases, and 3 bases lay outside the gene matches. CDR1 is SGHTA, CDR2 FQGNSA, per germline. The CDR3 is CASSRGTGETQYF. DNA of the CDR3: TGTGCCAGCAGCCGGGGGACAGGAGAGACCCAGTACTTC.

The table lists this clone with a few counts. The chain joins TRBV7-2 to TRBJ2-3, with 9 bases matching TRBD1. Trimming cost V 0 bases and J 3 bases; bases outside gene matches: 4. There are 16 residues in the CDR3. CDR1 and CDR2 from the germline V gene are SGHTA and FQGNSA. The CDR3 DNA reads as TGTGCCAGCAGCTTAGCGGCACAGGGGGCTACAGATACGCAGTATTTT. This encodes CASSLAAQGATDTQYF.

V is TRBV4-2 and J is TRBJ1-2; tentative D call: TRBD1 (6 bases). Germline V gene lookup returns CDR1 LGHNA and CDR2 YNFKEQ. With 1 base removed from V and 0 bases from J, the gap between germline ends came to 9 bases. CDR3 length equals 15 residues. CDR3 nucleotide sequence: TGTGCCAGCAGCCAAGGGGGGCCATCTAACTATGGCTACACCTTC. Its translation is CASSQGGPSNYGYTF.

The chain recombines TRBV7-2 with TRBJ2-3; no clear D gene. The ends were cut back, 5 bases at V and 6 bases at J, with 9 bases in the middle. CDR1 is SGHTA, CDR2 FQGNSA, per germline. The CDR3 is 12 amino acids. CDR3 loop: CASSLPWDTQYF. The CDR3 nucleotides read TGTGCCAGCAGCCTCCCGTGGGATACGCAGTATTTT.

The J gene is TRBJ2-7, the V gene TRBV9; 15 nucleotides agree with TRBD2. The V and J ends lost 3 bases and 2 bases, in that order; junction bases with no gene match: 6. The CDR3 is made up of 17 amino acids. The germline V gene encodes CDR1 SGDLS and CDR2 YYNGEE. As DNA, the CDR3 is TGTGCCAGCAGCGCCGGGACTAGCGGGAGGCAAGCCTACGAGCAGTACTTC. Translation: CASSAGTSGRQAYEQYF.

This clone has only a few counts. V is TRBV6-5 and J is TRBJ2-1; the match to TRBD2 covers 10 bases. CDR1 and CDR2 (germline): MNHEY, SVGAGI. The V segment lost 10 bases and the J segment 9 bases; nucleotides outside the gene matches: 12. The CDR3 spans 14 residues. CDR3 region: CATTHGTSVPEQFF. As DNA, the CDR3 is TGTGCCACCACCCACGGGACTAGCGTTCCTGAGCAGTTCTTC.

This clone was counted only a few times. The chain combines TRBV7-2 with TRBJ2-5; D uncertain. CDR1 is SGHTA and CDR2 is FQGNSA in the germline V gene. This CDR3 has 14 residues. Trimming left V 5 bases short and J 2 bases short, with 12 bases between. The DNA of the CDR3 is TGTGCCAGCAGCCTCTCGGGCAGGCAAGAGACCCAGTACTTC. Amino acids: CASSLSGRQETQYF.

This sequence joins TRBV30 and TRBJ2-1, with D hard to call. Trimming took 4 bases from V and 1 from J, leaving 20 bases between them. In germline, CDR1 is GTSNPN, CDR2 SVGIG (reference sequence). CDR3 length: 17 residues. The CDR3 region has the DNA TGTGCCTGGATACGAGCGACTCAATCTATTTCCTACAATGAGCAGTTCTTC. It is translated as CAWIRATQSISYNEQFF.

This clone was counted between two and nine times. This chain joins TRBV18 and TRBJ1-1; D is unclear. V lost 6 bases and J lost 1, with 15 bases in between. This CDR3 has 15 residues. Germline V gene lookup returns CDR1 KGHSH and CDR2 LQKENI. The CDR3: CASSPASQKNTEAFF. The CDR3 bases are TGTGCCAGCTCCCCCGCCAGCCAAAAGAACACTGAAGCTTTCTTT.

The V and J genes are TRBV7-9 and TRBJ2-5; weak D call: TRBD2 (5 bases). Trimming removed 0 bases at V and 9 bases at J, with 8 bases between. Germline V CDR1 and CDR2: SEHNR, FQNEAQ (reference sequence). CDR3 length equals 12 residues. Here the CDR3 reads CASSLASRAQYF. The CDR3 bases are TGTGCCAGCAGCTTAGCGTCGCGGGCCCAGTACTTC.

This clone was picked up a small number of times. J is TRBJ1-5 and V is TRBV29-1; 8 nucleotides line up with TRBD1. CDR1 SQVTM and CDR2 ANQGSEA come from the germline V gene. The CDR3 extends over 14 amino acids. The trim removed 1 base at V and 3 bases at J, leaving 2 bases unmatched. Here the CDR3 reads CSVEGTGYNQPQHF. CDR3 coding DNA: TGCAGCGTTGAAGGGACAGGGTACAATCAGCCCCAGCATTTT.

The chain couples TRBV6-1 to TRBJ2-3; D uncertain. This CDR3 comprises 13 residues. V lost 3 bases to trimming and J lost 2 bases, with 6 bases between them. Germline V gives CDR1 MNHNS, CDR2 SASEGT. The CDR3, as DNA: TGTGCCAGCAGTGAGGATTACACAGATACGCAGTATTTT. Residues: CASSEDYTDTQYF.

This clone occurred a few times. V gene TRBV6-1 combines with J gene TRBJ2-7; D perhaps matches TRBD1 (6 bases). The CDR3 is 14 residues long. Germline V gene sequence: CDR1 MNHNS, CDR2 SASEGT. Trimming shortened V by 6 bases and J by 3 bases, and 15 bases separated the two germline ends. The CDR3 region has the DNA TGTGCCAGCAGATCCGGGACACCCCTCTACGAGCAGTACTTC. Translating it yields CASRSGTPLYEQYF.

About this clone: This CDR3 fails to terminate in the conserved phenylalanine or tryptophan, so it likely reflects a read error. Because the CDR3's place on the DNA is in doubt, the DNA is left out and the CDR3 is given as listed by TCRdb. The CDR3 is CASGPEDD. The chain joins TRBV7-2 to TRBJ2-4; the table calls TRBD1, which could not be checked here. The CDR3 numbers 8 amino acids, ends counted. Per germline, CDR1 SGHTA and CDR2 FQGNSA.

This clone turned up a few times. The genes are TRBV29-1 and TRBJ1-2; TRBD1 matches at 9 bases. V trimming: 7 bases; J trimming: 3 bases; junction bases outside the gene matches: 6. This CDR3 has 13 residues. The germline gives CDR1 SQVTM, CDR2 ANQGSEA. The CDR3 nucleotides read TGCAGCGGTGCAACAGGGGGCGACTATGGCTACACCTTC. Translating gives CSGATGGDYGYTF.

The J gene is TRBJ2-1, the V gene TRBV19; 12 bases map to TRBD2. CDR1 is LNHDA and CDR2 is SQIVND in the germline V gene (reference sequence). The CDR3 covers 15 residues. The V and J ends lost 3 bases and 5 bases, in that order; junction bases with no gene match: 2. CDR3 in DNA: TGTGCCAGTAGTATGACTAGCGGGAGTCACAATGAGCAGTTCTTC. Residues: CASSMTSGSHNEQFF.

The sample holds one count of this clone. V usage is TRBV10-1 and J usage is TRBJ1-1; tentative D call: TRBD1 (5 bases). The CDR3 has 13 residues. V lost 2 bases, J lost 5 bases, and 9 bases lay in between. The germline gives CDR1 WNHNN, CDR2 SYGVQD (reference sequence). The CDR3 loop is CASSETRGTEAFF. CDR3 in DNA: TGCGCCAGCAGTGAGACTCGGGGGACTGAAGCTTTCTTT.

This clone came up a few times. J is TRBJ1-5 and V is TRBV29-1; no reliable D call. The CDR3 sequence is 14 residues long. V was trimmed by 6 bases and J by 0 bases, leaving 12 bases between them. Germline CDR1 and CDR2: SQVTM and ANQGSEA. The CDR3 bases are TGCAGCGTCGTCTTTACAGATAGCAATCAGCCCCAGCATTTT. Amino acids: CSVVFTDSNQPQHF.

This clone was seen only once. The J gene is TRBJ2-5, the V gene TRBV5-1; either TRBD1 or TRBD2 may fit D (5 bases each). V was cut by 0 bases and J by 1 base, with 7 bases left in between. This CDR3 contains 14 residues. Per the germline V gene, CDR1 is SGHRS and CDR2 is YFSETQ. The CDR3 bases are TGCGCCAGCAGCTTGGTAGGGACCCAAGAGACCCAGTACTTC. Translating gives CASSLVGTQETQYF.

V gene TRBV23-1 combines with J gene TRBJ2-4; no firm D call. TRBV23-1 is flagged as an ORF with uncertain function. V lost 1 base and J 0 bases, leaving 25 bases between the germline ends. The CDR3 has 21 amino acids. DNA of the CDR3: TGCGCCAGCAGTCAATTAAAAGCATGGCATAGGGTGAACCTAGCCAAAAACATTCAGTACTTC. This encodes CASSQLKAWHRVNLAKNIQYF.

This clone came up a few times. V is TRBV4-2 and J is TRBJ2-2; no firm D call. CDR3 length: 17 amino acids. Per the germline V gene, CDR1 is LGHNA and CDR2 is YNFKEQ. V gave up 0 bases and J gave up 1 base, with 12 bases separating them. This chain's CDR3 is CASSQDFGKLNTGELFF. The CDR3 DNA is TGTGCCAGCAGCCAAGATTTTGGCAAGTTGAACACCGGGGAGCTGTTTTTT.